Below, 20 T cell receptor beta chains from the same sample are listed, as sequenced in a study of technical replicates of blood from a handful of donors. The repertoire was sequenced with immunoSEQ multiplex PCR; TCRdb's copy has only in-frame clones and lacks some. The sample gives 65,000 to 80,000 clones, 92% of which show up once; about 0.4% is in the top ten. The specimen sequenced was T cells isolated from PBMCs. These receptors were taken from a human donor in good health.

The V and J genes are TRBV2 and TRBJ2-3, with 10 bases aligning to TRBD1. Looked up from germline, CDR1 is SNHLY and CDR2 is FYNNEI. J lost 5 bases, V lost 4 bases, and 6 bases had no gene match. The CDR3 totals 15 residues. The CDR3: CASSGGTGVEDTQYF. In DNA, the CDR3 is TGTGCCAGCAGTGGGGGGACAGGGGTTGAAGATACGCAGTATTTT.

The chain links TRBV21-1 to TRBJ2-2; the table assigns TRBD2, which was not confirmed against the DNA. TRBV21-1 is a pseudogene. The CDR3 runs 15 residues. In nucleotides, the CDR3 is TGTGCCAGCAGCAACTCTAGCAAGAACACCGGGGAGCTGTTTTTT. Residues: CASSNSSKNTGELFF.

The chain combines TRBV30 with TRBJ2-1; TRBD2 aligns across 8 bases. J lost 7 bases, V lost 2 bases, and 13 bases had no gene match. Germline lookup yields CDR1 GTSNPN and CDR2 SVGIG (reference sequence). The CDR3 has 16 residues. The CDR3 coding sequence is TGTGCCTGGAGTAGGGAGGTGGGGACTAGTGTAAATGAGCAGTTCTTC. This codes for CAWSREVGTSVNEQFF.

The chain combines TRBV5-1 with TRBJ2-7; TRBD1 aligns across 7 bases. With 4 bases clipped from V and 4 bases from J, the junction kept 23 bases outside the gene matches. CDR1 and CDR2 (germline): SGHRS, YFSETQ. The CDR3 runs to 19 residues. Written as DNA, the CDR3 is TGCGCCAGCAGCCCGGAACAAACCCCACCAGGGGGAGTTGAATACGAGCAGTACTTC. Translation: CASSPEQTPPGGVEYEQYF. The full variable domain, its missing parts supplied by reference TRBV5-1 and TRBJ2-7, is KAGVTQTPRYLIKTRGQQVTLSCSPISGHRSVSWYQQTPGQGLQFLFEYFSETQRNKGNFPGRFSGRQFSNSRSEMNVSTLELGDSALYLCASSPEQTPPGGVEYEQYFGPGTRLTVT.

A few counts support this clone. The chain combines TRBV14 with TRBJ2-7; 7 bases agree with TRBD1. The length of the CDR3 is 14 residues. Germline V gene lookup returns CDR1 SGHDN and CDR2 FVKESK. Trimming cost V 2 bases and J 7 bases; bases outside gene matches: 8. The CDR3 region is CASSQPRQGAEQYF. As DNA, the CDR3 is TGTGCCAGCAGCCAACCGAGACAGGGAGCGGAGCAGTACTTC.

This chain connects TRBV7-6 to TRBJ2-1; TRBD2 aligns across 7 bases. This CDR3 is built from 15 residues. V gave up 0 bases and J gave up 7 bases; unmatched junction bases: 6. The V gene's germline CDR1 is SGHVS and CDR2 FNYEAQ. The CDR3 coding sequence is TGTGCCAGCAGCTTAGCGGGAGGGCCCAATAATGAGCAGTTCTTC. Translating it yields CASSLAGGPNNEQFF.

V is TRBV7-6 and J is TRBJ1-2, with 11 positions matching TRBD1. The CDR3 sequence is 17 residues long. The V and J ends lost 1 base and 5 bases, in that order; junction bases with no gene match: 9. The V gene's germline CDR1 is SGHVS and CDR2 FNYEAQ. The chain's CDR3 is CASSLDPGQGAWYGYTF. The CDR3 DNA is TGTGCCAGCAGCTTAGACCCCGGACAGGGGGCCTGGTATGGCTACACCTTC.

The chain is built from TRBV5-1 and TRBJ2-3, with D perhaps TRBD2 (6 bases). Trimming took 1 base from V and 1 from J, leaving 10 bases between them. Germline assignment: CDR1 SGHRS and CDR2 YFSETQ. The CDR3 extends over 15 amino acids. The CDR3 DNA reads as TGCGCCAGCAGCTTGCTCGGGGGAGGCACAGATACGCAGTATTTT. Translated: CASSLLGGGTDTQYF.

V usage is TRBV5-1 and J usage is TRBJ2-5, with TRBD2 identical over 12 bases. Unmatched junction bases numbered 6, after V lost 4 bases and J lost 5 bases. Germline CDR1 is SGHRS and CDR2 is YFSETQ. CDR3 length: 15 amino acids. In DNA, the CDR3 is TGCGCCAGCAGCATCCGACTAGCGGGGGTGGAGACCCAGTACTTC. Encoded protein: CASSIRLAGVETQYF.

The chain recombines TRBV10-3 with TRBJ2-7; 8 nucleotides agree with TRBD1. With 5 bases clipped from V and 7 bases from J, the junction kept 13 bases outside the gene matches. Germline V gene lookup returns CDR1 ENHRY and CDR2 SYGVKD. CDR3 length: 15 amino acids. The CDR3 loop is CAISKDRGGLGEQYF. The DNA for the CDR3 is TGTGCCATCAGTAAAGACAGGGGCGGGCTAGGTGAGCAGTACTTC.

This clone was found a few times. The V and J genes are TRBV6-1 and TRBJ2-7; 11 nucleotides align to TRBD2. The CDR3 has 15 residues. V lost 7 bases, J lost 1 base, and 6 bases stayed unmatched. The V gene's germline CDR1 is MNHNS and CDR2 SASEGT. The CDR3 bases are TGTGCCAGCACCGTAGCGGGAGGGGCGTCCTACGAGCAGTACTTC. This sequence encodes CASTVAGGASYEQYF.

CDR3 residues: CASSQTNPGNEQFF. The CDR3, as DNA: TGCGCCAGCAGCCAAACCAACCCGGGGAATGAGCAGTTCTTC. The chain links TRBV4-1 to TRBJ2-1; possibly TRBD2 for D (5 bases). Trimming shortened V by 2 bases and J by 7 bases, and 12 bases separated the two germline ends. Germline V gene lookup returns CDR1 MGHRA and CDR2 YSYEKL. The CDR3 is made up of 14 amino acids.

J is TRBJ1-1 and V is TRBV6-6; D possibly corresponds to TRBD1 (5 bases). Germline V lookup: CDR1 MNHNY, CDR2 SVGAGI (reference sequence). V was cut by 5 bases and J by 2 bases, with 12 bases left in between. The CDR3 loop spans 14 amino acids. CDR3 residues: CASSPSQVNTEAFF. For the CDR3, the DNA is TGTGCCAGCAGTCCTTCACAGGTTAACACTGAAGCTTTCTTT.

J is TRBJ1-2 and V is TRBV28; D remains ambiguous. Trimming left V 2 bases short and J 1 base short, with 17 bases between. The CDR3 runs 17 residues. Germline CDR1 MDHEN, CDR2 SYDVKM. The CDR3 sequence: CASSLPTDISLNYGYTF. As DNA, the CDR3 is TGTGCCAGCAGTTTACCTACTGACATTTCCCTTAACTATGGCTACACCTTC.

The rearrangement uses TRBV27 and TRBJ2-7; a possible D gene is TRBD2 (6 bases). The CDR3 contains 14 residues. Trimming took 3 bases from V and 2 from J, leaving 11 bases between them. Germline CDR1 is MNHEY and CDR2 is SMNVEV (reference sequence). This CDR3 reads CASSLSGTPYEQYF. CDR3 DNA sequence: TGTGCCAGCAGTTTGTCCGGGACTCCCTACGAGCAGTACTTC.

This chain connects TRBV11-2 to TRBJ2-7, with 11 bases lining up with TRBD2. J was trimmed by 0 bases and V by 5 bases; bases with no gene match: 6. Germline V gene data show CDR1 as SGHAT and CDR2 as FQNNGV. The CDR3 extends over 16 amino acids. The CDR3 region is CASSATSGKSSYEQYF. The CDR3 DNA sequence: TGTGCCAGCAGCGCGACTAGCGGGAAGAGCTCCTACGAGCAGTACTTC.

The rearrangement links TRBV10-2 to TRBJ2-5; possible D gene TRBD1, 5 bases. This CDR3 has 15 residues. In germline, CDR1 is WSHSY, CDR2 SAAADI. V shed 2 bases and J shed 5 bases, with 15 bases lying between them. CDR3 coding DNA: TGCGCCAGCAGTGAGCCGCTGCAGGGCTTCGAGACCCAGTACTTC. Amino acid sequence: CASSEPLQGFETQYF.

The J gene is TRBJ2-1, the V gene TRBV7-9; 8 nucleotides line up with TRBD2. The CDR3 totals 17 residues. Germline V lookup: CDR1 SEHNR, CDR2 FQNEAQ (reference sequence). The V segment lost 0 bases and the J segment 5 bases; nucleotides outside the gene matches: 9. CDR3 coding DNA: TGTGCCAGCAGCTTAGCGCGAGGCGGGAGGAGTGACAATGAGCAGTTCTTC. This translates into CASSLARGGRSDNEQFF.

The chain combines TRBV7-8 with TRBJ2-5; 11 nucleotides match TRBD2. Losses at the gene ends were 2 bases for V and 6 bases for J; bases not matched to a gene: 17. From germline, CDR1 is SGHVS and CDR2 FQNEAQ. The CDR3 length is 19 residues. The DNA of the CDR3 is TGTGCCAGCAGCTTACCGCACGACTTGCTAGCGGGAGGTAGGCAGACCCAGTACTTC. Its translation is CASSLPHDLLAGGRQTQYF.

V and J are TRBV19 and TRBJ2-5; possible D gene TRBD2, 7 bases. Germline CDR1 and CDR2: LNHDA and SQIVND (reference sequence). There are 14 residues in the CDR3. Trimming took off 9 bases at V and 5 bases at J, with 19 bases between the two ends. The CDR3, as DNA: TGTGCCAGCTCAACTGGGGGGGGGCTGGAGACCCAGTACTTC. It codes for CASSTGGGLETQYF.